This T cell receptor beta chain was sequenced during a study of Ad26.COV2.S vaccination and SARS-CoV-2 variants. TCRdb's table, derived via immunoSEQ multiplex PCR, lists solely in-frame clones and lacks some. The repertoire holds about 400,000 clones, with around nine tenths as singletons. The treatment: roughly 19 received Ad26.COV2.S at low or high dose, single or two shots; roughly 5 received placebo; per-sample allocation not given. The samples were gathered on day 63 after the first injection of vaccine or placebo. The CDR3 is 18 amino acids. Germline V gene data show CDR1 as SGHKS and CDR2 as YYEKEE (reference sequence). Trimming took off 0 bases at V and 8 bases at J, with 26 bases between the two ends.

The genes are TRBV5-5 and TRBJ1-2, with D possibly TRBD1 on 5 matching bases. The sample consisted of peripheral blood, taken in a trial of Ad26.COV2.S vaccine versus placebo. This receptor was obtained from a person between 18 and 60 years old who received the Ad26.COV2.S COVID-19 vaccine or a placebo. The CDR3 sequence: CASSLEGMGSSLGRGYTF. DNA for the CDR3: TGTGCCAGCAGCTTGGAGGGGATGGGGAGCTCCCTTGGAAGAGGCTACACCTTC.